The entry below gives a single TCR beta chain sequence along with its context. There is no known antigen for this receptor. Qualities for individual bases were not recorded, and no much larger clone is one base off. Donors were 35 to 40 systemically healthy Caucasian individuals from Russia aged about 6 to 100 years. Each donor gave 8 to 10 milliliters of peripheral blood, drawn into EDTA-treated Vacutainer tubes. Ficoll-Paque density-gradient centrifugation was used to isolate PBMCs, with at least 7 million obtained per sample. Trizol reagent was used to extract total RNA from PBMCs, with at least 6 micrograms per sample. Naive CD45RAhigh/CD27high T cell percentages were measured by flow cytometry on a PBMC aliquot from every donor. This specimen comes from a study of blood T cells in healthy people across ages (dated by TCRdb to the mid-2010s). Context from the whole study: In model experiments, template switching captured about one uniquely barcoded TCR beta cDNA molecule for every two T cells. Four age groups were formed from the donors: young (average approximately 15 years), middle-aged (approximately 42), aged (roughly 56) and long-lived (around 82). For two donors (one aged 18 to 30 and one aged 80 or older), the study analyzed two additional independent replicas of 1 million unique cDNA reads from the same blood draw. To track age-related changes in TCR beta repertoire diversity, the study relied on deep sequencing normalized with unique cDNA molecular identifiers. To avoid experimental bias, donors of different ages were spread randomly across the sequencing lanes. Paper-wide results and their limitations: Conclusive comparison of naive and antigen-experienced compartments was prevented by the profiling of bulk unsorted PBMCs. Because the CMV infection status of the donors was unknown, age-related changes in expanded clonotypes may potentially have been confounded. The percentage of naive T cells measured by flow cytometry correlated strongly with observed TCR beta diversity. Estimates of total diversity from one million sequenced T cells were regarded as lower bounds and underestimates. The long-lived group showed more naive CD4+ T cells, fewer expanded clones and increased TCR diversity than the aged group, suggesting age selection. As age increased, observed TCR beta diversity per million T cells dropped in a roughly linear way, and a significant reduction was already evident by age roughly 40.

Looking up the germline V gene (reference sequence) yields CDR1 PRHDT and CDR2 FYEKMQ. Measured from the cysteine to the phenylalanine, the CDR3 is 12 residues long. Just CDR3 DNA is preserved here, 36 bases in frame from base 1. V was cut back by 1 base and J by 8 bases, leaving a gap of 8 bases between them. Libraries came from 5' RACE. The sequencer listed for this sample is Illumina HiSeq 2500. A second PCR of about 6 to 11 cycles was performed with a sample-barcoded 5' primer and a J-beta primer mix. Each TCR beta cDNA molecule received a unique molecular identifier from a template-switch 5' adaptor carrying 12 random nucleotides. At least 2.5 million CDR3-containing paired-end reads were obtained from each sample. First-strand cDNA was synthesized from all RNA with the Mint cDNA synthesis kit, primed by a TRBC-specific oligonucleotide. Following uracil-DNA glycosylase treatment, a first 18-cycle PCR with universal primers M1SS and BC2_uni_R was performed on all cDNA. In the paper's pipeline: Each sample was normalized by randomly selecting 1 million high-quality reads, each carrying a distinct molecular identifier. Reads with shared molecular identifiers were discarded instead of being binned into consensus sequences. MiTCR, with a Q25 quality threshold and the strictest error-elimination algorithm, was used for CDR3 identification, clonotype clustering and error correction. A nonparametric unseen species model using Euler transformation provided a lower-bound estimate of total TCR beta diversity. TCRdb passed the public sequencing reads through fastp at Q25 and MiXCR, retaining productive beta sequences. CDR3 protein duplicates are merged, each entry listing the most common genes and DNA. The V and J calls were determined by TCRdb, not by the authors. In all, the sample holds approximately 730,000 distinct CDR3 sequences, and approximately 39% of those were seen once. Together, the top ten hold 20% to 25% of the sample.

This clonotype was sampled from an older woman in good health. The chain was built from TRBV13 and TRBJ1-1; the D gene is possibly TRBD1, with 5 bases matching. Sample: blood. The nucleotide sequence is given as TGTGCCAGCAGCTTAGCTCCAGGGGAAGCTTTCTTT. This yields the protein CASSLAPGEAFF.